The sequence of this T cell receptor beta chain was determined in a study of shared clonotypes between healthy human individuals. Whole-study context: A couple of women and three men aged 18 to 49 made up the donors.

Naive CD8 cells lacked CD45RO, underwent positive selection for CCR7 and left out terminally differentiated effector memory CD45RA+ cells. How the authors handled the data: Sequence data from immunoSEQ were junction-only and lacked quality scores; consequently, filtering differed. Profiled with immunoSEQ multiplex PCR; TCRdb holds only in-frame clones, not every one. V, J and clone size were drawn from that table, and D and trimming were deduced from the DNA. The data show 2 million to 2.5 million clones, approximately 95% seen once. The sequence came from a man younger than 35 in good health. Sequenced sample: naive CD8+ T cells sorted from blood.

The CDR3 sequence: CASSLDTTGYQETQYF. The CDR3 nucleotides are TGTGCCAGCAGCTTAGACACGACGGGGTACCAAGAGACCCAGTACTTC. The V call is TRBV7-6, the J call TRBJ2-5, with a weak D call TRBD2 (5 bases). The CDR3 sequence is 16 residues long. Per the germline V gene, CDR1 is SGHVS and CDR2 is FNYEAQ. Trimming left V 1 base short and J 0 bases short, with 12 bases between.